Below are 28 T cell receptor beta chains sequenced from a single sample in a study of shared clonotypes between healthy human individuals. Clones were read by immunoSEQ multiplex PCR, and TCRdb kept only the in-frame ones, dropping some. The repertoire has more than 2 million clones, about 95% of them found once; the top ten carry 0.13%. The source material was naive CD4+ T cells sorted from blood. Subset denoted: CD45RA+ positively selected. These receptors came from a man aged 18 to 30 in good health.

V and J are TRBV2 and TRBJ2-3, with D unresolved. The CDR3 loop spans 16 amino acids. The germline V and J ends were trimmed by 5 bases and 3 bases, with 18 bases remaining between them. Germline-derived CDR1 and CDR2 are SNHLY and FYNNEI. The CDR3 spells CASSWLRIPTTDTQYF. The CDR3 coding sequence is TGTGCCAGCAGTTGGCTCAGGATCCCGACTACAGATACGCAGTATTTT.

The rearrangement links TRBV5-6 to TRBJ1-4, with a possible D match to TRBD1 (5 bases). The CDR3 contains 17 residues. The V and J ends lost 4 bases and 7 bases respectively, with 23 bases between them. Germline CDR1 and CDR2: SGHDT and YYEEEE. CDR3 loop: CASSVRDRSNWGEKLFF. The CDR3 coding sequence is TGTGCCAGCAGCGTCCGGGACCGCTCAAATTGGGGTGAAAAACTGTTTTTT.

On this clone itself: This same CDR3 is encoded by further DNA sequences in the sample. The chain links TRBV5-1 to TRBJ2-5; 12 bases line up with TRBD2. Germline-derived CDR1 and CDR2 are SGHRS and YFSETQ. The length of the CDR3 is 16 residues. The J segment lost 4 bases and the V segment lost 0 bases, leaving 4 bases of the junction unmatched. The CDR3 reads CASSLALAGGRETQYF. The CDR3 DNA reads TGCGCCAGCAGCTTGGCCCTAGCGGGGGGGCGAGAGACCCAGTACTTC.

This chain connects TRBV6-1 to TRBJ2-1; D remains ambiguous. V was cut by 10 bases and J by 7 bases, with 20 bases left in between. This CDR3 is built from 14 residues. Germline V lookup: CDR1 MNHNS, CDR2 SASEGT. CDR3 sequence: CATKQYRPLNEQFF. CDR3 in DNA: TGTGCCACTAAACAGTACCGACCCTTAAATGAGCAGTTCTTC.

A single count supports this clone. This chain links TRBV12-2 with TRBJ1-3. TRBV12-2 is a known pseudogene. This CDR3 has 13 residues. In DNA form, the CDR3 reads TGTGCAAGTCGCTTATTGAGGGTGGACACCATATATTTT. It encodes CASRLLRVDTIYF.

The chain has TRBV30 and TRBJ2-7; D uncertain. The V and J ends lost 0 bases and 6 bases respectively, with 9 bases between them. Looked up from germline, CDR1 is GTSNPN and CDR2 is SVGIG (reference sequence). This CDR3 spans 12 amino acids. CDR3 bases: TGTGCCTGGAGTGTACGCCCTACCGAGCAGTACTTC. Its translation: CAWSVRPTEQYF. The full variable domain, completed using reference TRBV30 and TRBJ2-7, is SQTIHQWPATLVQPVGSPLSLECTVEGTSNPNLYWYRQAAGRGLQLLFYSVGIGQISSEVPQNLSASRPQDRQFILSSKKLLLSDSGFYLCAWSVRPTEQYFGPGTRLTVT.

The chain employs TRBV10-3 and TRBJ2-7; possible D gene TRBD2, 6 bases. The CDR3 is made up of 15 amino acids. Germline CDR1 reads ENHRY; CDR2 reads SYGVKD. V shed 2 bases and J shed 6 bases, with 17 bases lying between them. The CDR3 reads CAISERAGPTGEQYF. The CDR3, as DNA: TGTGCCATCAGTGAGCGGGCGGGGCCCACGGGCGAGCAGTACTTC.

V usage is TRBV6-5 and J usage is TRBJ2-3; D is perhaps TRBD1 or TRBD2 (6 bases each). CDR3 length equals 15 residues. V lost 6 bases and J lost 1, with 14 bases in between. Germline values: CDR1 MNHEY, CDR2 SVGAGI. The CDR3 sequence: CASSPGAAGTDTQYF. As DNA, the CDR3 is TGTGCCAGCAGCCCGGGGGCGGCTGGCACAGATACGCAGTATTTT.

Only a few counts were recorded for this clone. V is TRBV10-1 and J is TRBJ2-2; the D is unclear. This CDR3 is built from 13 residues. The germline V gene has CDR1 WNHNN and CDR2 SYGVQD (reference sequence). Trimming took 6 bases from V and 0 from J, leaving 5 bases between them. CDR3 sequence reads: CASRGSNTGELFF. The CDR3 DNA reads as TGCGCCAGCAGGGGGTCGAACACCGGGGAGCTGTTTTTT.

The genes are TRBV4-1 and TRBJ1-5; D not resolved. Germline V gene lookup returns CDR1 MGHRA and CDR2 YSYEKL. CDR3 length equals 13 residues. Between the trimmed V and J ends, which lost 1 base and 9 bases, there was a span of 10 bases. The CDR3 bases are TGCGCCAGCAGCCAAGTTGGGGTATCGCCCCAGCATTTT. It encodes CASSQVGVSPQHF.

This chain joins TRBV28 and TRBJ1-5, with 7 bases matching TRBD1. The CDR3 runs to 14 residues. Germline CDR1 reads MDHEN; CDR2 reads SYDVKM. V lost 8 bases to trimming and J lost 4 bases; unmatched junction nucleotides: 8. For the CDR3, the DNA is TGTGCCAGCGAATCGGGACAGCCTAATCAGCCCCAGCATTTT. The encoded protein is CASESGQPNQPQHF.

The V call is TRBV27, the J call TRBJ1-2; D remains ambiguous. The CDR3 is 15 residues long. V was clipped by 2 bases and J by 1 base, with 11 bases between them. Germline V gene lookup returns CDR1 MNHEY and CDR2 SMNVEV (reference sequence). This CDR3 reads CASSLGPPLNYGYTF. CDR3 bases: TGTGCCAGCAGTTTAGGCCCGCCCCTTAACTATGGCTACACCTTC.

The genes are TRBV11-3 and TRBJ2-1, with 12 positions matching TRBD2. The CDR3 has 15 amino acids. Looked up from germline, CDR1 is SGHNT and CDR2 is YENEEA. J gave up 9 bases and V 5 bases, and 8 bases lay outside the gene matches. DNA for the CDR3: TGTGCCAGCAGCCCCGGACTAGCGGGATGGAGTGAGCAGTTCTTC. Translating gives CASSPGLAGWSEQFF.

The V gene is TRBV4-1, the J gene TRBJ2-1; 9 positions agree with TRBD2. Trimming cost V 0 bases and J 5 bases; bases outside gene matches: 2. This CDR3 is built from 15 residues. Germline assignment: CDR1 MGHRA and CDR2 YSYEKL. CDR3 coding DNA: TGCGCCAGCAGCCAAGAACTAGCGGGTAACAATGAGCAGTTCTTC. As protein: CASSQELAGNNEQFF.

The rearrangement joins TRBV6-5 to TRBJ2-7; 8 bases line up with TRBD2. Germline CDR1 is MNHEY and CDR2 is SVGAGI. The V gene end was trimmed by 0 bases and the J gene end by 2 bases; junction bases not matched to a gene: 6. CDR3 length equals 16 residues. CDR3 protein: CASSYSIIGGAYEQYF. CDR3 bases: TGTGCCAGCAGTTACTCGATCATCGGGGGGGCCTACGAGCAGTACTTC.

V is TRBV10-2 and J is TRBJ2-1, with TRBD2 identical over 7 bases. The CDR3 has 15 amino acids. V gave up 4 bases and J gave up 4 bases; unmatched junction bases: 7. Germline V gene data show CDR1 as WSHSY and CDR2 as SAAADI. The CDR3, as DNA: TGCGCCAGCAGTGGGTCGTCTAGCGGATACAATGAGCAGTTCTTC. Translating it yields CASSGSSSGYNEQFF.

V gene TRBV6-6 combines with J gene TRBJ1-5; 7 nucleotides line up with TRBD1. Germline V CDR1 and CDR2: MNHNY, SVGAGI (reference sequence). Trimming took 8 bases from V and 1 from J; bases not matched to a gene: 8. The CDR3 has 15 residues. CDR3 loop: CASHDSDRSNQPQHF. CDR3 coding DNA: TGTGCCAGCCACGATTCGGACAGGAGCAATCAGCCCCAGCATTTT.

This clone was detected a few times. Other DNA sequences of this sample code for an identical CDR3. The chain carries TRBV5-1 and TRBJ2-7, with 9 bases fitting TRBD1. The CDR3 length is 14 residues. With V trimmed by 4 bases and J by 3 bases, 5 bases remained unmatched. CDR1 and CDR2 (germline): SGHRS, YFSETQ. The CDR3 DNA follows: TGCGCCAGCAGCACGGGACAGGGAAACTACGAGCAGTACTTC. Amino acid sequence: CASSTGQGNYEQYF. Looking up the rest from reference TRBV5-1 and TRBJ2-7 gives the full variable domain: KAGVTQTPRYLIKTRGQQVTLSCSPISGHRSVSWYQQTPGQGLQFLFEYFSETQRNKGNFPGRFSGRQFSNSRSEMNVSTLELGDSALYLCASSTGQGNYEQYFGPGTRLTVT.

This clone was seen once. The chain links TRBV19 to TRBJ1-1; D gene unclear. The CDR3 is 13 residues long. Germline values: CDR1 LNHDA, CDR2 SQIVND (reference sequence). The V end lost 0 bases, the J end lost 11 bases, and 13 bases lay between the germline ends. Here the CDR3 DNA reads TGTGCCAGTAGTATAGATCTCAGAGGTGGGGCTTTCTTT. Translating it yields CASSIDLRGGAFF.

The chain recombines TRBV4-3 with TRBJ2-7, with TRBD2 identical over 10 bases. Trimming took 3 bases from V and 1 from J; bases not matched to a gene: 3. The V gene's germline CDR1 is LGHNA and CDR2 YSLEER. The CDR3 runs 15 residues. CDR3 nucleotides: TGCGCCAGCAGCCAGGGACTAGCGACTTCCTACGAGCAGTACTTC. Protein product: CASSQGLATSYEQYF.

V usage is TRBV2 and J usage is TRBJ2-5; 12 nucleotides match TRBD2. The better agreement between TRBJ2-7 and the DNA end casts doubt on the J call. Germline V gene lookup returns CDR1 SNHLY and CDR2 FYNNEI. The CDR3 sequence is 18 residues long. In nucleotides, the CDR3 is TGTGCCAGCCGCGATCCTAGCGGGAGGGCTCCTACTTCCTACGAGCAGTACTTC. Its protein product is CASRDPSGRAPTSYEQYF.

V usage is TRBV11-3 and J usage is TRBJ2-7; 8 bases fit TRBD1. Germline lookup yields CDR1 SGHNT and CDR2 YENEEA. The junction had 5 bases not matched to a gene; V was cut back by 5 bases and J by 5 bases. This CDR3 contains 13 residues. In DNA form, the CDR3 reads TGTGCCAGCAGCGTTCACAGGGGGAACGAGCAGTACTTC. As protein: CASSVHRGNEQYF.

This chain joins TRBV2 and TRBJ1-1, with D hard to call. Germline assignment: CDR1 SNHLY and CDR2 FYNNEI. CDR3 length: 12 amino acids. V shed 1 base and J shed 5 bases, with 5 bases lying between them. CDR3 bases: TGTGCCAGCAGTGAAGTCTCTACTGAAGCTTTCTTT. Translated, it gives CASSEVSTEAFF.

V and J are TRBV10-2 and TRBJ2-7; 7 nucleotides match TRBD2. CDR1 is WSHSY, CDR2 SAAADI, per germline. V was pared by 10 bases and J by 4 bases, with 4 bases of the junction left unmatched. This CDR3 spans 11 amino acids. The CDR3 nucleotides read TGCGCCAAGGGACTATATTACGAGCAGTACTTC. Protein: CAKGLYYEQYF.

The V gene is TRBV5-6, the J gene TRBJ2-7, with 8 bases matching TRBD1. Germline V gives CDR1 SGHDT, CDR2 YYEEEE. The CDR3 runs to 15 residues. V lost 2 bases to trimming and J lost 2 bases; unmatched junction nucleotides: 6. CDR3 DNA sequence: TGTGCCAGCAGCTTCTACAGGGGGTCCACCTACGAGCAGTACTTC. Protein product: CASSFYRGSTYEQYF.

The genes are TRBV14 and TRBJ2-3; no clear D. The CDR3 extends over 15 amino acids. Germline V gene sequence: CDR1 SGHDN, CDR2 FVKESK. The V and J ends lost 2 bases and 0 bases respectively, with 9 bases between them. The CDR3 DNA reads TGTGCCAGCAGCCAACCCTCAAGTAGCACAGATACGCAGTATTTT. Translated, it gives CASSQPSSSTDTQYF.

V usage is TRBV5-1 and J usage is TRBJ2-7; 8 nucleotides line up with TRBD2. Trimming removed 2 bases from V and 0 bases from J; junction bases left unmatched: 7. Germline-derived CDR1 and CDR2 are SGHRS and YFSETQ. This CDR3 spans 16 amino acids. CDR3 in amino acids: CASSFTPGGISYEQYF. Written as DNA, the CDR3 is TGCGCCAGCAGCTTTACCCCGGGAGGGATCTCCTACGAGCAGTACTTC.

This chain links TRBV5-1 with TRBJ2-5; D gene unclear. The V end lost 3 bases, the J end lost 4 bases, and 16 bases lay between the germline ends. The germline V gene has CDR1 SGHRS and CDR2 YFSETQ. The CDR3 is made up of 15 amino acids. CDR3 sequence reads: CASSSPDSKRETQYF. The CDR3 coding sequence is TGCGCCAGCAGCTCCCCCGACTCGAAAAGAGAGACCCAGTACTTC.